A selection of T cell receptor beta chains follows, all from one sample in a study of control samples from healthy donors and cancer patients. Profiled with immunoSEQ multiplex PCR; TCRdb holds only in-frame clones, not every one. Among tens of thousands of clones, about 75% were seen once, and the ten largest hold roughly a sixth. Sequencing was performed on formalin-fixed, paraffin-embedded tissue. Receptors were obtained from a male donor with melanoma. CDR3s include the opening cysteine and the closing phenylalanine or tryptophan. Fields, in order: J gene, V gene, CDR3 protein.

j_gene: TRBJ2-2
v_gene: TRBV2
CDR3aa: CASRRQLTGELFF

j_gene: TRBJ2-1
v_gene: TRBV18
CDR3aa: CASSPLAGVWNEQFF

j_gene: TRBJ2-5
v_gene: TRBV20-1
CDR3aa: CSASWVETQYF

j_gene: TRBJ1-3
v_gene: TRBV6-5
CDR3aa: CASSSRGGGNTIYF

j_gene: TRBJ1-1
v_gene: TRBV10-3
CDR3aa: CAISKSSGGNTEAFF

j_gene: TRBJ2-1
v_gene: TRBV7-2
CDR3aa: CASSEDPRPGNEQFF

j_gene: TRBJ1-4
v_gene: TRBV15
CDR3aa: CATSRSEQIDEKLFF

j_gene: TRBJ2-1
v_gene: TRBV29-1
CDR3aa: CSVEDSGRTSYNEQFF

j_gene: TRBJ2-1
v_gene: TRBV27
CDR3aa: CASRNRVVGEQFF

j_gene: TRBJ1-3
v_gene: TRBV30
CDR3aa: CAWTGTSGNTIYF

j_gene: TRBJ1-4
v_gene: TRBV2
CDR3aa: CASSDRTNEKLFF

j_gene: TRBJ1-4
v_gene: TRBV7-9
CDR3aa: CASSLGGLNNEKLFF

j_gene: TRBJ1-1
v_gene: TRBV10-3
CDR3aa: CAISDGGDSSNTEAFF

j_gene: TRBJ2-5
v_gene: TRBV29-1
CDR3aa: CSVAHHGVAGGGETQYF

j_gene: TRBJ2-7
v_gene: TRBV7-2
CDR3aa: CASSSSLAGGGVPF

j_gene: TRBJ2-3
v_gene: TRBV9
CDR3aa: CASSVGLALASTDTQYF

j_gene: TRBJ2-1
v_gene: TRBV5-4
CDR3aa: CASSTGLAGYNEQFF

j_gene: TRBJ2-7
v_gene: TRBV19
CDR3aa: CASSIVSAGVLSYEQYF

j_gene: TRBJ2-7
v_gene: TRBV5-1
CDR3aa: CASSLEGGSSYEQYF

j_gene: TRBJ2-4
v_gene: TRBV25-1
CDR3aa: CASSAVVGRGAKNIQYF

j_gene: TRBJ2-3
v_gene: TRBV14
CDR3aa: CASSQLRDTQYF

j_gene: TRBJ2-7
v_gene: TRBV12-5
CDR3aa: CASDGPREQYF

j_gene: TRBJ1-1
v_gene: TRBV7-9
CDR3aa: CASSNGQGDTEAFF

j_gene: TRBJ2-7
v_gene: TRBV2
CDR3aa: CAGTRAWEQYF

j_gene: TRBJ2-3
v_gene: TRBV7-3
CDR3aa: CASSLDLAGGSTQYF

j_gene: TRBJ1-1
v_gene: TRBV6-5
CDR3aa: CASRTSLNTEAFF

j_gene: TRBJ1-6
v_gene: TRBV19
CDR3aa: CASRGQGAAYNSPLHF

j_gene: TRBJ2-1
v_gene: TRBV29-1
CDR3aa: CSGTGLAYNEQFF

j_gene: TRBJ2-7
v_gene: TRBV10-1
CDR3aa: CASSESLEGGDEQYF

j_gene: TRBJ2-1
v_gene: TRBV10-2
CDR3aa: CASSELAGRSYNEQFF

j_gene: TRBJ2-7
v_gene: TRBV28
CDR3aa: CASSPPGSETYEQYF

j_gene: TRBJ2-7
v_gene: TRBV6-5
CDR3aa: CASSLGPAYEQYF

j_gene: TRBJ1-4
v_gene: TRBV18
CDR3aa: CASSPFGRLGGEKLFF

j_gene: TRBJ2-3
v_gene: TRBV6-5
CDR3aa: CASSYVLTGGMDTQYF

j_gene: TRBJ2-7
v_gene: TRBV19
CDR3aa: CASSIFGGRPYEQYF

j_gene: TRBJ1-2
v_gene: TRBV2
CDR3aa: CASSEARRAGYTF

j_gene: TRBJ2-3
v_gene: TRBV19
CDR3aa: CASSMTSGSWDTQYF

j_gene: TRBJ2-7
v_gene: TRBV19
CDR3aa: CASSIGTGAYEQYF

j_gene: TRBJ2-5
v_gene: TRBV6-5
CDR3aa: CASRPPGQQETQYF

j_gene: TRBJ2-7
v_gene: TRBV21-1
CDR3aa: CASSSRLGEDYEQYF